These T cell receptor beta chains were read from a single sample in a study of cytomegalovirus exposure and HLA in healthy donors. TCRdb keeps only in-frame clones here, not all; method: immunoSEQ multiplex PCR. The sample contains roughly 150,000 clones, approximately 82% of which appear only once. Material for sequencing was PBMCs. The receptors originated from a male donor in good health and CMV-seropositive. Both conserved end residues are part of each CDR3. D genes are given only for firm matches. Only some rows state a clone size, as once, few, many or a class for expanded clones.

size	D	J	V	DNA	CDR3
-	-	TRBJ1-6	TRBV18	TGTGCCAGCTCACCATTTGAAGGAGGGATTGTTAATTCACCCCTCCACTTT	CASSPFEGGIVNSPLHF
-	-	TRBJ2-1	TRBV6-1	TGTGCCAGCAGTGAGCCAGGGGACCATCCCGAGCAGTTCTTC	CASSEPGDHPEQFF
-	TRBD1	TRBJ1-2	TRBV25-1	TGTGCCAGCAGTGACCACAGGGGGCGGGCTATCGGCTACACCTTC	CASSDHRGRAIGYTF
-	-	TRBJ1-1	TRBV5-1	TGCGCCAGCAGCTCCCGGGGGGGAGTAAACACTGAAGCTTTCTTT	CASSSRGGVNTEAFF
-	TRBD1	TRBJ2-3	TRBV4-3	TGCGCCAGCAGCCAAGCCGACCTGGGACAGGGGCTTCGCACAGATACGCAGTATTTT	CASSQADLGQGLRTDTQYF
-	-	TRBJ1-1	TRBV7-9	TGTGCCAGCAGCTTAAGGGCAGGGATGGGAACTGAAGCTTTCTTT	CASSLRAGMGTEAFF
-	TRBD2	TRBJ2-3	TRBV7-2	TGTGCCAGCAGCTACCAAGGACTAGCGACAGATACGCAGTATTTT	CASSYQGLATDTQYF
few	TRBD1	TRBJ2-3	TRBV25-1	TGTGCCAGCAGTCCCCGCAAGGACAGGGGGACAGATACGCAGTATTTT	CASSPRKDRGTDTQYF
few	TRBD2	TRBJ2-3	TRBV7-2	TGTGCCAGCAATCTAATGCGGGGGGGCACAGATACGCAGTATTTT	CASNLMRGGTDTQYF
-	-	TRBJ1-1	TRBV7-2	TGTGCCAGCAGCTTAAGGCGGGCCAGCCTGAACACTGAAGCTTTCTTT	CASSLRRASLNTEAFF
-	-	TRBJ1-1	TRBV5-1	TGCGCCAGCAGCGTGGGACACAGGGAAGAGCAAGCTTTCTTT	CASSVGHREEQAFF
-	-	TRBJ1-5	TRBV6-6	TGTGCCAGCACCGACGGACAGCTCAATCAGCCCCAGCATTTT	CASTDGQLNQPQHF
-	-	TRBJ2-5	TRBV5-1	TGCGCCAGCAGTCAGTTGGTTCGAGAGACCCAGTACTTC	CASSQLVRETQYF
-	TRBD1	TRBJ2-1	TRBV19	TGTGCCAGTAGTATGGCGAGGACAGGCCCCGCCAAGCAGTTCTTC	CASSMARTGPAKQFF
-	-	TRBJ2-7	TRBV25-1	TGTGCCAGCAGACACAACTACGAGCAGTACTTC	CASRHNYEQYF
once	TRBD1	TRBJ2-7	TRBV2	TGTGCCAGCAGTCATGACAGGGGCTACGAGCAGTACTTC	CASSHDRGYEQYF
once	-	TRBJ1-4	TRBV29-1	TGCAGCGCCGGTCCAACTAATGAAAAACTGTTTTTT	CSAGPTNEKLFF
once	-	TRBJ1-6	TRBV5-1	TGCGCCAGCAGCTCCCTAGACAGGAGCTCCTATAATTCACCCCTCCACTTT	CASSSLDRSSYNSPLHF
few	TRBD1	TRBJ2-3	TRBV6-4	TGTGCCAGCAGTGGGACAGGGGGCACAGATACGCAGTATTTT	CASSGTGGTDTQYF
-	TRBD1	TRBJ1-1	TRBV5-1	TGCGCCAGCAGCTTAACCTCTGGACAGGGGAGGGTCTGGGCCACTGAAGCTTTCTTT	CASSLTSGQGRVWATEAFF
-	-	TRBJ2-5	TRBV18	TGTGCCAGCTCAACAACTGTCCAATCAGCGGTCTCGGGGGAGACCCAGTACTTC	CASSTTVQSAVSGETQYF
-	TRBD1	TRBJ1-1	TRBV5-4	TGTGCCAGCAGCCGAGGGGGCGTGGGGAACACTGAAGCTTTCTTT	CASSRGGVGNTEAFF
-	TRBD1	TRBJ1-2	TRBV18	TGTGCCAGCTCACGGACAGGGGGCGATTCACCGTCTGGCTACACCTTC	CASSRTGGDSPSGYTF